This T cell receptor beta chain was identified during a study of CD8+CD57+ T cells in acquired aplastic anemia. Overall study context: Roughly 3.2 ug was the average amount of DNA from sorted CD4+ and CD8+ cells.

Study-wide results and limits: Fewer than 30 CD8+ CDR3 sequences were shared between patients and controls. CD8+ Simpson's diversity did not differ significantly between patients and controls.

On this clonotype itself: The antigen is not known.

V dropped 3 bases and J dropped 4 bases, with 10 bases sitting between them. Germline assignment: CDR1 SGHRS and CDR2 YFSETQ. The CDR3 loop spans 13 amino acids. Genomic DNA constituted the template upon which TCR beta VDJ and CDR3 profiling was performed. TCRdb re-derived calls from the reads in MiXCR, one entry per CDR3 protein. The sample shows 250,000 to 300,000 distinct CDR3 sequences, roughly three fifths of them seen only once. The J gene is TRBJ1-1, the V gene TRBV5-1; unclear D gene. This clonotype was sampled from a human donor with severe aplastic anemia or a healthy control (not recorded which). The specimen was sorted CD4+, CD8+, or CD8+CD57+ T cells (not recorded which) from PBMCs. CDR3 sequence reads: CASSSNKATEAFF. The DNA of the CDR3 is TGCGCCAGCAGCTCAAATAAGGCCACTGAAGCTTTCTTT.